This TCR beta chain comes out of a study of T cell responses to AZD1222 COVID-19 vaccine. Only in-frame clones appear in the TCRdb table, and some are missing; sequencing was by immunoSEQ multiplex PCR. The sample contains under 110,000 clones, less than 95% of which appear only once. V shed 1 base and J shed 14 bases, with 9 bases lying between them. The CDR3 loop spans 11 amino acids. The specimen was peripheral blood, collected on day 0 of AZD1222 vaccination. The genes are TRBV5-7 and TRBJ1-4; D not resolved. TRBV5-7 is designated an ORF whose function remains uncertain. This receptor was taken from an adult in good health. This CDR3 is CASSLTAALFF. The DNA of the CDR3 is TGTGCCAGCAGCTTGACAGCGGCCCTGTTTTTT.